These T cell receptor beta chains were read from a single sample in a study of blood T cells in healthy people across ages. Each CDR3 protein is one row after TCRdb ran MiXCR on the 5' RACE reads. This table has about 1.6 million distinct CDR3 sequences, roughly 32% appearing once. Sequencing was done on a sample of blood. These TCRs come from a woman aged 30 to 39 in good health. CDR3s include the opening cysteine and the closing phenylalanine or tryptophan. D genes are given only for firm matches. Clone size is not always given. Where it is, it says once, few, many or a class for expanded clones.

clone_size j_call d_call v_call cdr3_nt cdr3_aa
- TRBJ2-2 - TRBV6-6 TGTGCCAGCAGTTACTCAGGGGGCGGGAACGGGGAGCTGTTTTTT CASSYSGGGNGELFF
- TRBJ1-2 - TRBV7-2 TGTGCCAGTAGTCCCTCCGCAGGTTCCAACTATGGCTACACCTTC CASSPSAGSNYGYTF
once TRBJ2-1 TRBD2 TRBV20-1 TGCAGTGCTAGGGGGCCTAGCGGGAGAATAAGCGAGCAGTTCTTC CSARGPSGRISEQFF
- TRBJ2-3 - TRBV5-1 TGCGCCAGCAGCTTGGAAGGAGGGCAGGCAGATACGCAGTATTTT CASSLEGGQADTQYF
- TRBJ2-7 TRBD2 TRBV11-1 TGTGCCAGCAGCTCAGGGATGCGGGGGGCCTCCTACGAGCAGTACTTC CASSSGMRGASYEQYF
few TRBJ2-1 - TRBV10-3 TGTGCCATCAGTCGGGACACGGTGAATGAGCAGTTCTTC CAISRDTVNEQFF
few TRBJ2-3 TRBD1 TRBV5-1 TGCGCCAGCAGCTTGAGACAGGGGAACGCAGATACGCAGTATTTT CASSLRQGNADTQYF
- TRBJ1-2 TRBD1 TRBV27 TGTGCCAGCAGAACACAGGGGATGGACTATGGCTACACCTTC CASRTQGMDYGYTF
few TRBJ2-7 - TRBV5-1 TGCGCCAGCAGCTTGGATATCGGTTGGGAGCAGTACTTC CASSLDIGWEQYF
- TRBJ2-5 - TRBV15 TGTGCCACCAGCAGAGATAGGAGTGGGGAGACCCAGTACTTC CATSRDRSGETQYF
- TRBJ1-6 TRBD1 TRBV11-2 TGTGCCGGCAGCTTAGGATGGGACAGCAATTCACCCCTCCACTTT CAGSLGWDSNSPLHF
few TRBJ2-3 TRBD2 TRBV6-1 TGTGCCAGCAGTGAAGTTGGCGGGAGGGCCGTTGAAACGCAGTATTTT CASSEVGGRAVETQYF
- TRBJ1-1 TRBD1 TRBV20-1 TGCAGTGCTCCACAGGGGGATGGCACTGAAGCTTTCTTT CSAPQGDGTEAFF
- TRBJ1-2 - TRBV29-1 TGCGGCGTGGGCATTGACAGCGGGGACTATGGCTACACCTTC CGVGIDSGDYGYTF
few TRBJ2-1 - TRBV30 TGTGCCTGGAGTCGGGGAAGGAGTCTTAGTGAGCAGTTCTTC CAWSRGRSLSEQFF
- TRBJ1-4 - TRBV27 TGTGCCAGCAGTTTGGCACAGGAAGATTTTAATGAAAAACTGTTTTTT CASSLAQEDFNEKLFF
few TRBJ2-7 TRBD2 TRBV27 TGTGCCAGCAGTTTAACTGCGACTAGCGGGTTCGAGCAGTACTTC CASSLTATSGFEQYF
- TRBJ2-7 TRBD1 TRBV7-2 TGTGCCAGCAGTCTAAGAGAGGGGGCGAACGAGCAGTACTTC CASSLREGANEQYF
- TRBJ1-2 - TRBV29-1 TGCAGCGTTGACCCAGTCGGGACAAGAAGTTACTATGGCTACACCTTC CSVDPVGTRSYYGYTF
few TRBJ2-1 - TRBV20-1 TGCAGTGCTAGAGATTCAGGGGGGGCTTTCAATGAGCAGTTCTTC CSARDSGGAFNEQFF
- TRBJ2-3 - TRBV10-3 TGTGCCATCAGTGACGGAGGAGGGGGAACGGGCCCACTAGATACGCAGTATTTT CAISDGGGGTGPLDTQYF
- TRBJ2-7 TRBD2 TRBV7-9 TGTGCCAGCAGCTTCACTAGCGGGTGGCACGAGCAGTACTTC CASSFTSGWHEQYF
- TRBJ2-5 - TRBV9 TGTGCCAGCAGCGTAGATGTCCGCCAAGAGACCCAGTACTTC CASSVDVRQETQYF
many TRBJ2-1 - TRBV12-3/TRBV12-4 TGTGCCAGCACCCCGCTATACAATGAGCAGTTCTTC CASTPLYNEQFF
- TRBJ2-7 TRBD1 TRBV7-8 TGTGCCAGCAGCTTAACAGGGGTCGACTACGAGCAGTACTTC CASSLTGVDYEQYF
- TRBJ2-5 - TRBV9 TGTGCCAGCAGCGCACCCAGGGGAGAGACCCAGTACTTC CASSAPRGETQYF
- TRBJ2-7 TRBD2 TRBV27 TGTGCCAGCAGTTTATTCTACGGGGGGAACTCCTACGAGCAGTACTTC CASSLFYGGNSYEQYF
- TRBJ2-3 TRBD2 TRBV12-3/TRBV12-4 TGTGCCAGCAGGGGGCTAGCGGGAGAAGCAGATACGCAGTATTTT CASRGLAGEADTQYF
- TRBJ1-2 - TRBV10-3 TGTGCCATCAGTGAGTCGGTGGTAGGCAGGGCTAACTATGGCTACACCTTC CAISESVVGRANYGYTF
- TRBJ1-5 - TRBV20-1 TGCAGTGCTAGTCAGGGGCGGCTAAATCAGCCCCAGCATTTT CSASQGRLNQPQHF
few TRBJ2-7 TRBD2 TRBV7-9 TGTGCCAGCAGCACCCCGGGACTACCGGGAGAGCAGTACTTC CASSTPGLPGEQYF
- TRBJ2-1 TRBD2 TRBV28 TGTGCCAGCAGCCTGACGACTAGCGGGAGCGGTTACAATGAGCAGTTCTTC CASSLTTSGSGYNEQFF
- TRBJ1-5 - TRBV28 TGTGCCAGCACCAACTCAGGGGTGCGAGGCAATCAGCCCCAGCATTTT CASTNSGVRGNQPQHF
- TRBJ2-5 TRBD1 TRBV5-1 TGCGCCAGCAGCGGGAGACAGGGAGAGACCCAGTACTTC CASSGRQGETQYF
once TRBJ2-7 TRBD2 TRBV4-2 TGTGCCAGCAGCCAAGGATCCGGGGGGGGATTTCGGGAGACCAAGTACTTC CASSQGSGGGFRETKYF
- TRBJ1-1 - TRBV20-1 TGCAGTGCTAGAGAGACGGTAGACACTGAAGCTTTCTTT CSARETVDTEAFF
- TRBJ2-7 TRBD1 TRBV4-1 TGCGCCAGCAGCCAACCGACAGGGAAGAGCGAGCAGTACTTC CASSQPTGKSEQYF
- TRBJ2-7 - TRBV25-1 TGTGCCAGCAGTGAATCTCAGGCCCTTACCAGAGGGTACGAGCAGTACTTC CASSESQALTRGYEQYF
- TRBJ1-6 - TRBV20-1 TGCAGTGCTAGAGATCCGGCAGGGGATTCACCCCTCCACTTT CSARDPAGDSPLHF
few TRBJ2-1 - TRBV11-2 TGTGCCAGCAGTTCGTTTAGCGAAACGGTCTACAATGAGCAGTTCTTC CASSSFSETVYNEQFF
- TRBJ2-7 TRBD2 TRBV3-1 TGTGCCAGCAGCCACGGGCTAGCGGGGGGAATCTACGAGCAGTACTTC CASSHGLAGGIYEQYF
- TRBJ2-1 - TRBV4-1 TGCGCCAGCAAGGGGGGATTACTAGCCGACAATGAGCAGTTCTTC CASKGGLLADNEQFF
many TRBJ2-7 - TRBV12-3/TRBV12-4 TGTGCCAGCACAAACTTCAACGAGCAGTACTTC CASTNFNEQYF
- TRBJ2-7 - TRBV5-1 TGCGCCGGCAGCGTGGAAGGAGGCTTTCCCGAGCAGTACTTC CAGSVEGGFPEQYF
- TRBJ2-2 - TRBV5-1 TGCGCCAGCAGCTTGAGTAAGGGAATGGACACCGGGGAGCTGTTTTTT CASSLSKGMDTGELFF
few TRBJ2-1 - TRBV20-1 TGCAGTGCTATTGCCACCCTTCCGGAGGGCCGCTCCTACAATGAGCAGTTCTTC CSAIATLPEGRSYNEQFF
few TRBJ1-2 TRBD1 TRBV5-1 TGCGCCAGCAGCTTGTCGGGACAGCCCTCGGATGGCTACACCTTC CASSLSGQPSDGYTF
many TRBJ2-1 - TRBV5-6 TGTGCCAGCAGCTTGGTTCAGCGTGAGCAGTTCTTC CASSLVQREQFF